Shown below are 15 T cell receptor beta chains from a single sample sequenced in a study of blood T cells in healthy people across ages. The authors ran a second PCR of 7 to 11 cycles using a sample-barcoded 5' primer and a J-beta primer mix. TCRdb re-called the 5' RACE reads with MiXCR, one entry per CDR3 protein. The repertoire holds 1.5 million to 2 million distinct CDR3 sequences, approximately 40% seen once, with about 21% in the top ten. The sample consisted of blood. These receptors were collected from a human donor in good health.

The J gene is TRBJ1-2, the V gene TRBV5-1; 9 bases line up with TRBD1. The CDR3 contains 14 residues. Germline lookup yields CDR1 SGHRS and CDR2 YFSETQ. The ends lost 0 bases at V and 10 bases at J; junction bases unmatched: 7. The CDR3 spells CASSLEGTGSVYTF. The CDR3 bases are TGCGCCAGCAGCTTGGAAGGGACAGGGTCCGTCTACACCTTC.

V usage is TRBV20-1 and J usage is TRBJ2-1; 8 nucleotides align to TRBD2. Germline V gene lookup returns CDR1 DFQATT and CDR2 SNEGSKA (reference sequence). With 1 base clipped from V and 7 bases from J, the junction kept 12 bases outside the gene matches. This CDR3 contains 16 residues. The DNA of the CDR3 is TGCAGTGCTAGAGTTTTCTTACGGGGGGGCAAGAATGAGCAGTTCTTC. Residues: CSARVFLRGGKNEQFF.

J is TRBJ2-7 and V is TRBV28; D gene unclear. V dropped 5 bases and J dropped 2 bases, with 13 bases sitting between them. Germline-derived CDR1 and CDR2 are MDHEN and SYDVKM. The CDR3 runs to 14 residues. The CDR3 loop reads CASSPEAPPYEQYF. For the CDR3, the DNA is TGTGCCAGCAGTCCAGAGGCTCCCCCCTACGAGCAGTACTTC.

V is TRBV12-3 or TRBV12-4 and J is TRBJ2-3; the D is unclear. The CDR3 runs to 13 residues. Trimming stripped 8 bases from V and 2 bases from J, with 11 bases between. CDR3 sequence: CASLWSHTDTQYF. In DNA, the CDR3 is TGTGCCAGCTTATGGTCCCACACAGATACGCAGTATTTT.

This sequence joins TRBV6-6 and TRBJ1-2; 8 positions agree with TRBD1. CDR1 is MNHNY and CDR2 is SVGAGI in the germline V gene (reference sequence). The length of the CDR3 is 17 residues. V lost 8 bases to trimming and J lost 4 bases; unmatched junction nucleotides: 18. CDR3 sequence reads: CASGVETGEFLGYGYTF. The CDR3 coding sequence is TGTGCCAGCGGAGTGGAGACAGGGGAGTTCTTGGGCTATGGCTACACCTTC.

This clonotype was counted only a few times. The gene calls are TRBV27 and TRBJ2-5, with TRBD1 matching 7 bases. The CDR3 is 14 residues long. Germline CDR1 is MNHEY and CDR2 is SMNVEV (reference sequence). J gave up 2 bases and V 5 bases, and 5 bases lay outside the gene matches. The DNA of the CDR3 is TGTGCCAGCAGTATCAGGGACAGACAAGAGACCCAGTACTTC. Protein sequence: CASSIRDRQETQYF.

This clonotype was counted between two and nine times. Here the CDR3 reads CASALGLAGLYNEQFF. Here the CDR3 DNA reads TGTGCTAGTGCCCTCGGACTAGCGGGGCTCTACAATGAGCAGTTCTTC. The chain employs TRBV12-5 and TRBJ2-1; 12 nucleotides agree with TRBD2. Germline trimming cut 7 bases from V and 3 bases from J; bases unmatched to any gene: 7. Per the germline V gene, CDR1 is LGHNT and CDR2 is FRNRAP. The length of the CDR3 is 16 residues.

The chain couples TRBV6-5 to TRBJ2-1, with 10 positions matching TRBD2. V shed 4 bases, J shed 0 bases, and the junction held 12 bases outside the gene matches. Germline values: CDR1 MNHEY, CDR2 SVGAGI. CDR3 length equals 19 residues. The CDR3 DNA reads TGTGCCAGCAGTTCCCTAGGTAGCGGGGGGCCCTCCTCCTACAATGAGCAGTTCTTC. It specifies CASSSLGSGGPSSYNEQFF.

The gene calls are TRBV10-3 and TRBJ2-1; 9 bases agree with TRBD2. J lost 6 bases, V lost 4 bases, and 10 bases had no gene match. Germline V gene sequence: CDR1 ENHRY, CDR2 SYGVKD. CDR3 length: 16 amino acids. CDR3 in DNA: TGTGCCATCAGTGTGCGTAGTAGCGGGGGATTCAATGAGCAGTTCTTC. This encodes CAISVRSSGGFNEQFF.

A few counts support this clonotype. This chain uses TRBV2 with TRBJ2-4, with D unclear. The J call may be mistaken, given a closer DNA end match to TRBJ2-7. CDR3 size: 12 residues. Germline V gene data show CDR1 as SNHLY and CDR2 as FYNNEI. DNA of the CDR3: TGTGCCAGCAGTGAAATGATGGTCGAGCAGTACTTC. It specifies CASSEMMVEQYF.

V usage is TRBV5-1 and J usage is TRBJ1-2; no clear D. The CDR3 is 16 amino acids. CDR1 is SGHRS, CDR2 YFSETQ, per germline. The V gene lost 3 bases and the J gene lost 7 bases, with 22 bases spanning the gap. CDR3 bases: TGCGCCAGCAGCTCCGCCCCAGGACTTCCAGAGGGTGGCTACACCTTC. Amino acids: CASSSAPGLPEGGYTF.

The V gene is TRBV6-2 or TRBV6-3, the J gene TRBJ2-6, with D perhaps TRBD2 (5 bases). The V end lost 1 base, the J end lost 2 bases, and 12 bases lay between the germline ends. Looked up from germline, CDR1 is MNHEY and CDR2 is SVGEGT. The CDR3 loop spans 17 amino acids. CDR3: CASSYFHFGTGANVLTF. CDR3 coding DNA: TGTGCCAGCAGTTACTTTCATTTCGGGACTGGGGCCAACGTCCTGACTTTC.

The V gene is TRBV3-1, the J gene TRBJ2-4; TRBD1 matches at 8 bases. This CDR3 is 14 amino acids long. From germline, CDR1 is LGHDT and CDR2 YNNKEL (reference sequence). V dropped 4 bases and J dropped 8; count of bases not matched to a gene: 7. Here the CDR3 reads CASSPPDRADIQYF. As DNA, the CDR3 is TGTGCCAGCAGCCCCCCGGACAGGGCCGACATTCAGTACTTC.

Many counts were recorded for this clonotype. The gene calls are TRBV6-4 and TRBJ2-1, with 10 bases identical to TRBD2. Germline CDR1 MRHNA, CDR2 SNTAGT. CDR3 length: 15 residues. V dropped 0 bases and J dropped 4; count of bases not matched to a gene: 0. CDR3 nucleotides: TGTGCCAGCAGTGACTCGACTAGCGGGTACAATGAGCAGTTCTTC. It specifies CASSDSTSGYNEQFF.

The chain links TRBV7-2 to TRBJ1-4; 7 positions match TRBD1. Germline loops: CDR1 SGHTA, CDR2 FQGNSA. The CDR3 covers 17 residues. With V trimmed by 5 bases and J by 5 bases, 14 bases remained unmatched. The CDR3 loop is CASSPTGEGFANEKLFF. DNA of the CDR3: TGTGCCAGCAGCCCAACAGGGGAGGGTTTCGCGAATGAAAAACTGTTTTTT.